One T cell receptor beta chain is described in this entry. CDR3 length: 15 residues. Germline loops: CDR1 KGHDR, CDR2 SFDVKD. V trimming: 4 bases; J trimming: 2 bases; junction bases outside the gene matches: 7. These data come from a study of blood T cell repertoires in COVID-19. Original processing methods: Scientists estimated how many nucleated cells there were by amplifying reference gene primers. The repertoire was sequenced with immunoSEQ multiplex PCR; TCRdb's copy has only in-frame clones and lacks some. D and trimming were read from the DNA, whereas the V and J calls and clone size are those reported in that table. The table records some 120,000 clones, approximately 88% of them present only once.

The sequenced sample was peripheral blood. The TCR originated in a man between 50 and 59 years old with acute or convalescent COVID-19. The chain joins TRBV24-1 to TRBJ2-7, with 7 bases identical to TRBD1. In DNA, the CDR3 is TGTGCCACCAGTGACTCCGGGACAGCAACCTACGAGCAGTACTTC. The encoded protein is CATSDSGTATYEQYF.